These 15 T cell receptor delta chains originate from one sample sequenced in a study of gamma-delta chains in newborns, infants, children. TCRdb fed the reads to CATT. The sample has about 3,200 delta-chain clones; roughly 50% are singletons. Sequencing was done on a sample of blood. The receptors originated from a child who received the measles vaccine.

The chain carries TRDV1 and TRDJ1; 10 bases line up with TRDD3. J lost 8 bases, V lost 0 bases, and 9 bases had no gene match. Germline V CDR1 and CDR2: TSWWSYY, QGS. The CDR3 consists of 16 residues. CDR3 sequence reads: CALGELGAGGYGKLIF. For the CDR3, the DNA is TGTGCTCTTGGGGAACTAGGAGCAGGGGGATACGGGAAACTCATCTTT.

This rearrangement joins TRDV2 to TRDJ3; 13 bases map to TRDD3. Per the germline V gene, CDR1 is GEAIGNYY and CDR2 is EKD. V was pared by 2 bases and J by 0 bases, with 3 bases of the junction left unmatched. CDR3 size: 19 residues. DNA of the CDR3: TGTGCCTGTGACAGTACTGGGGGATACGGCTCCTGGGACACCCGACAGATGTTTTTC. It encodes CACDSTGGYGSWDTRQMFF.

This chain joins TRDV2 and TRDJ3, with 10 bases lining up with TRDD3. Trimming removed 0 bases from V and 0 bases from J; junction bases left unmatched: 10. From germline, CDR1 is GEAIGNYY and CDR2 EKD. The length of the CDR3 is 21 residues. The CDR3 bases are TGTGCCTGTGACACCGGAGGTACTGGGGGATCCCGCTCCTGGGACACCCGACAGATGTTTTTC. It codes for CACDTGGTGGSRSWDTRQMFF.

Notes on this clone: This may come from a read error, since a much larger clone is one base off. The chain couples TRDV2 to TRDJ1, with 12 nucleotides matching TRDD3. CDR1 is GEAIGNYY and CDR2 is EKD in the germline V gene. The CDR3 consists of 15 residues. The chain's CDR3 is CACDTLGDTHDKPIF. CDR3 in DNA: TGTGCCTGTGACACCCTGGGGGATACGCACGATAAACCCATCTTT.

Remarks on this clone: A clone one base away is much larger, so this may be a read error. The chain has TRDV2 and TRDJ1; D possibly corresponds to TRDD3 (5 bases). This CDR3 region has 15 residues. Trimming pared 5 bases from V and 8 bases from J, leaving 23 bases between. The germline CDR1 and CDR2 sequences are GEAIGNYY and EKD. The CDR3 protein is CACGPVEYGTSKLIF. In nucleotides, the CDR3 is TGTGCCTGTGGCCCAGTCGAATACGGGACGTCAAAACTCATCTTT.

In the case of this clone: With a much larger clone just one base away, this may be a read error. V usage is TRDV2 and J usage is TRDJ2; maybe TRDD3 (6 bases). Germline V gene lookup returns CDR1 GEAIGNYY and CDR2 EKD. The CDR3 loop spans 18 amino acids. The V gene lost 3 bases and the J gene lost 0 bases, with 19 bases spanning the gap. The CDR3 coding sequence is TGTGCCTGTGACGCAGTAGAAGGGGATCCTTCTTTGACAGCACAACTCTTCTTT. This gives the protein CACDAVEGDPSLTAQLFF.

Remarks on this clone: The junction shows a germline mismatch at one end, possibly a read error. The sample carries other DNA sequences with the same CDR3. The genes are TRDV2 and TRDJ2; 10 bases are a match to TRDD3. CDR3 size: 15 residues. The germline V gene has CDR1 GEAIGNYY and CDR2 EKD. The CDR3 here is CACEKLGDPTAQLFF. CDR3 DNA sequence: TGCGCCTGTGAAAAACTGGGGGATCCTACTGCACAACTCTTCTTT.

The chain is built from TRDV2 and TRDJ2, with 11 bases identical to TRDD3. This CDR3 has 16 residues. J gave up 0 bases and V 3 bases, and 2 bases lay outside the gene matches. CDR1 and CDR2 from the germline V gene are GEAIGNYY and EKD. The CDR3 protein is CACDVLGDTLTAQLFF. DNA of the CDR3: TGTGCCTGTGACGTACTGGGGGATACTTTGACAGCACAACTCTTCTTT.

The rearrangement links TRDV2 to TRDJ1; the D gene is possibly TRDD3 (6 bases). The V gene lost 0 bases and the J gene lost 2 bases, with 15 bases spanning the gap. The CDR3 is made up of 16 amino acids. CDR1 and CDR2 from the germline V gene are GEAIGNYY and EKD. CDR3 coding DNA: TGTGCCTGTGACACCGTGGGGATCCTGGGGACCGATAAACTCATCTTT. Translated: CACDTVGILGTDKLIF.

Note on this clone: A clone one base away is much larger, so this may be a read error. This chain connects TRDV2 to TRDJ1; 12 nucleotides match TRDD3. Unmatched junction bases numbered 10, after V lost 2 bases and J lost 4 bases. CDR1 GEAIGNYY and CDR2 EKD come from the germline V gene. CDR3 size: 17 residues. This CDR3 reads CACDMLWGIRGGDKLIF. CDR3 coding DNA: TGTGCCTGTGACATGCTCTGGGGGATACGCGGGGGCGATAAACTCATCTTT.

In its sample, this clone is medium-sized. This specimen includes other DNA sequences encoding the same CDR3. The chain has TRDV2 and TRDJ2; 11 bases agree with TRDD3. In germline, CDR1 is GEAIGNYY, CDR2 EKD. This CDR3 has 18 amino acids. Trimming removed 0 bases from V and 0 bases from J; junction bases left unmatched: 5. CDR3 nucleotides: TGTGCCTGTGACACCGTGGGTGGGGGATACGCTTTGACAGCACAACTCTTCTTT. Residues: CACDTVGGGYALTAQLFF.

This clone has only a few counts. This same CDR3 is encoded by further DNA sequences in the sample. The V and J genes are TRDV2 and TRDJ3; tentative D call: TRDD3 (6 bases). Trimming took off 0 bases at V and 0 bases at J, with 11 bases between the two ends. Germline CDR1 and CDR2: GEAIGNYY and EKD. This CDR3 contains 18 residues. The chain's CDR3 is CACDTWGLSSWDTRQMFF. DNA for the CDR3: TGTGCCTGTGACACCTGGGGATTGAGCTCCTGGGACACCCGACAGATGTTTTTC.

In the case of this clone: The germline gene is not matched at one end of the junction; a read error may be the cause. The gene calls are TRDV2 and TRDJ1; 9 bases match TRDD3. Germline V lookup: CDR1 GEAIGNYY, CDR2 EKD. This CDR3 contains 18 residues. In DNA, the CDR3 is TGTGCCCGTGACACCCTTGGAGGGGATACGCAGTACACCGATAAACTCATCTTT. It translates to CARDTLGGDTQYTDKLIF.

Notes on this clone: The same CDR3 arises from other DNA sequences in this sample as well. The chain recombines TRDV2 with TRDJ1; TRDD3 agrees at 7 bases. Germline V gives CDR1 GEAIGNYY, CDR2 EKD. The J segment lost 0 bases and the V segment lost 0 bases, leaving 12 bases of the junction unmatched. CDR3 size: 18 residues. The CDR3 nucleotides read TGTGCCTGTGACACCGTTGAATTGGGGATAAGGTACACCGATAAACTCATCTTT. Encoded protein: CACDTVELGIRYTDKLIF.

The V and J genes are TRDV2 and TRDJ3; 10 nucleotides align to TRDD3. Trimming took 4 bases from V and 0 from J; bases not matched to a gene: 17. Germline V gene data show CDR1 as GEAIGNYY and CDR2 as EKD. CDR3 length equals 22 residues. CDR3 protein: CACDTLGDNFGEDSWDTRQMFF. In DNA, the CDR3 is TGTGCCTGTGATACCCTGGGGGATAATTTCGGAGAGGACTCCTGGGACACCCGACAGATGTTTTTC.